This T cell receptor (beta chain) was sequenced in a study of blood T cell repertoires in COVID-19. The table came from immunoSEQ multiplex PCR; TCRdb's copy has only in-frame clones and leaves some out. The sample consists of fewer than 90,000 clones, approximately 90% of them appearing once. V lost 5 bases and J lost 4; bases outside the gene matches: 10. In germline, CDR1 is SGHTA, CDR2 FQGTGA. The CDR3 totals 17 residues. Sequenced material: peripheral blood. V is TRBV7-3 and J is TRBJ2-5, with 13 bases fitting TRBD2. The origin of this receptor is a woman aged 80 or over with active COVID-19. For the CDR3, the DNA is TGTGCCAGCAGCCCGGGACTAGCGGGATTGGGAGGAGAGACCCAGTACTTC. It specifies CASSPGLAGLGGETQYF.